This T cell receptor (beta chain) is drawn from a study of cytomegalovirus exposure and HLA in healthy donors. For the study at large: A prior study identified approximately 110 million unique TCR beta sequences from some 200 million T cells.

The germline gives CDR1 MNHEY, CDR2 SVGAGI. Trimming removed 10 bases at V and 1 base at J, with 17 bases between. This CDR3 contains 14 residues. Study-wide results and limits: Rare TCR sequences dominated, though some public TCRs recurred in many donors. Versus the roughly 700-donor mean, an Asian-associated ancestry cluster reportedly showed fewer N-insertions in a later analysis.

With respect to this clone: The antigen remains undetermined.

The PCR employed 60 Vbeta primers together with 13 Jbeta primers. Data came from immunoSEQ multiplex PCR; TCRdb stores just in-frame clones and leaves some out. The sample shows fewer than 140,000 clones, roughly 80% of them seen only once. Donors counted as nominally healthy when sampled, yet unrecorded immune exposures were likely. Sequenced input: PBMCs. The rearrangement links TRBV6-5 to TRBJ2-7; TRBD2 might be the D (6 bases). The source is a man aged 35 to 55 in good health and CMV-seronegative. The CDR3, as DNA: TGTGCCACCGCCGATAGCGGCTATTCCTACGAGCAGTACTTC. Protein product: CATADSGYSYEQYF.